This T cell receptor (beta chain) was observed in a study of T cell clones after liver transplantation. Looking at the study overall: Samples came from ITN030ST, which attempted immunosuppression withdrawal within 2 years of liver transplantation. Third-party-reactive TCRbeta sequences from pre-transplant mixed lymphocyte reactions served as antigen-independent comparators.

Overall study findings and caveats: Graft donor-reactive T cells possibly entered the graft instead of undergoing deletion. In 5 of 8 subjects, circulating graft-donor-reactive CD4 TCRbeta sequences fell significantly after transplant.

To note about this clone: What it recognizes is unknown.

The V gene end was trimmed by 2 bases and the J gene end by 8 bases; junction bases not matched to a gene: 12. This CDR3 is 16 amino acids long. Germline CDR1 is MNHEY and CDR2 is SMNVEV (reference sequence). The assay was immunoSEQ multiplex PCR, and TCRdb's table has in-frame clones only and misses some. The table has around 76,000 clones, 80% seen once. The sample in question was CD4+ T cells from blood, obtained 12 months after liver transplant. This chain connects TRBV27 to TRBJ1-2, with 9 positions matching TRBD1. This sequence was found in a human patient who received a liver transplant. Part of the T cells may come from the graft donor. CDR3 amino acids: CASSLTLGTGYFGYTF. DNA of the CDR3: TGTGCCAGCAGTTTAACCCTTGGGACAGGGTATTTCGGCTACACCTTC.